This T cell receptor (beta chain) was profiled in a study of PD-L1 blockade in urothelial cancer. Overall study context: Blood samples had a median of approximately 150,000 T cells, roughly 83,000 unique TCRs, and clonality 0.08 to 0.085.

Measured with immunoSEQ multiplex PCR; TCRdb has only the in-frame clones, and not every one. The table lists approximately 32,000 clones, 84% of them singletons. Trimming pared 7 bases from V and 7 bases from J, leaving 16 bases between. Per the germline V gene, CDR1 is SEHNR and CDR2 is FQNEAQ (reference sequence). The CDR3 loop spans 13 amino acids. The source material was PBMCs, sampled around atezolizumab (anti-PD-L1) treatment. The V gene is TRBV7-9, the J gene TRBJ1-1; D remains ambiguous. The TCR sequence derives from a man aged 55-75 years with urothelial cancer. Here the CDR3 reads CASTRIKEGEAFF. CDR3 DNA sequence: TGTGCCAGCACCCGGATAAAGGAGGGTGAAGCTTTCTTT.